The present T cell receptor (beta chain) was sequenced within a study of CD8+CD57+ T cells in acquired aplastic anemia. Across the study: Mean DNA quantity obtained from sorted CD4+ and CD8+ cells was 2.5 to 4 ug.

Study conclusions and caveats: Fewer than 35 shared CD8+ CDR3s appeared highly expressed within patients' immunodominant clones.

Genomic DNA acted as the template from which TCR beta VDJ combination and CDR3 sequence profiling were carried out. TCRdb reprocessed the reads via MiXCR and lists one record per CDR3 protein. The table lists 400,000 to 500,000 distinct CDR3 sequences, 65% to 80% of them singletons. In germline, CDR1 is SGHTA, CDR2 FQGTGA. This CDR3 has 14 amino acids. A note on this clonotype: The target antigen is unknown. At one end, the junction sequence differs from germline, possibly due to a read error.

Sample: sorted CD4+, CD8+, or CD8+CD57+ T cells (not recorded which) from PBMCs. The gene calls are TRBV7-3 and TRBJ1-1; tentative D call: TRBD1 (5 bases). The TCR comes from a human donor in good health, serving as a control. The CDR3 nucleotides read TGTGCCAGCAGGTTAGCAGGGATGAACGCTGAAGCTTTCTTT. This translates into CASRLAGMNAEAFF.